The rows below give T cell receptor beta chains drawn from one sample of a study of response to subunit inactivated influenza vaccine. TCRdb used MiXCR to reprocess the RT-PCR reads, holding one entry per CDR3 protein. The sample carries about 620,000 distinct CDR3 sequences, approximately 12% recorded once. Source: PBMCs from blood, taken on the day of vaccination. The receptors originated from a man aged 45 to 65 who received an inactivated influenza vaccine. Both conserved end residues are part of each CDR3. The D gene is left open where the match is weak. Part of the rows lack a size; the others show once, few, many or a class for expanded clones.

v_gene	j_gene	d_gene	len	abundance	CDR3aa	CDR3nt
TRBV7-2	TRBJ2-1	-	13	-	CASSLPTDNELFF	TGTGCCAGCAGCCTCCCTACAGACAATGAGCTGTTCTTC
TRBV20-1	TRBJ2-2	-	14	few	CSARDEGSTGELFF	TGCAGTGCTAGAGACGAGGGTAGCACCGGGGAGCTGTTTTTT
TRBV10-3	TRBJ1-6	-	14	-	CAISVRQDNSPLHF	TGTGCCATCAGTGTGAGGCAGGATAATTCACCCCTCCACTTT
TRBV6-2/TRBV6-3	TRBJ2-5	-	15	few	CASSYAKSREETQYF	TGTGCCAGCAGTTACGCAAAGAGTCGGGAAGAGACCCAGTACTTC
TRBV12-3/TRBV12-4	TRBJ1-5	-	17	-	CASSLARGKASNQPQHF	TGTGCCAGCAGTTTAGCGCGGGGTAAGGCTAGCAATCAGCCCCAGCATTTT
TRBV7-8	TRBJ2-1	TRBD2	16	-	CASSLDLAGSYNEQFF	TGTGCCAGCAGCTTAGACCTAGCGGGAAGCTACAATGAGCAGTTCTTC
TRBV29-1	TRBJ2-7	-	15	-	CSVEDRGKSSYEQYF	TGCAGCGTTGAAGATAGGGGTAAAAGCTCCTACGAGCAGTACTTC
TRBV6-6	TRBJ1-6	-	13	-	CASNPGYNSPLHF	TGTGCCAGCAACCCCGGATATAATTCACCCCTCCACTTT
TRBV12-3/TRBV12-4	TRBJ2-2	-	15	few	CASSKGTWRTGELFF	TGTGCCAGCAGCAAGGGCACCTGGAGGACCGGGGAGCTGTTTTTT
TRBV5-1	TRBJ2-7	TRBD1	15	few	CASSLALDRRDEQYF	TGCGCCAGCAGCTTGGCCTTGGACAGGAGAGACGAGCAGTACTTC
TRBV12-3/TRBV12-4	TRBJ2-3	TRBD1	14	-	CASSIQGGANTQYF	TGTGCCAGCAGTATACAAGGGGGCGCGAATACGCAGTATTTT
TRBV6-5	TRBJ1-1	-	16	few	CASSYHPYEGSTEAFF	TGTGCCAGCAGCTACCACCCTTATGAGGGGAGCACTGAAGCTTTCTTT
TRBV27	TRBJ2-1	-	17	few	CATGQGVIGGRVDEQFF	TGTGCCACCGGACAGGGAGTCATCGGCGGGAGGGTAGATGAGCAGTTCTTC
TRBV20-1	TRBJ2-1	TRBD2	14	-	CSAPSGGGAHEQFF	TGCAGTGCTCCTAGCGGGGGGGGGGCACATGAGCAGTTCTTC
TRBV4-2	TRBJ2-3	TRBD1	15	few	CASSTRQGGADTQYF	TGTGCCAGCAGCACGCGACAGGGGGGGGCAGATACGCAGTATTTT
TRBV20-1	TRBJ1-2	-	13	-	CSAPEGSNYGYTF	TGCAGTGCCCCCGAAGGGTCCAACTATGGCTACACCTTC
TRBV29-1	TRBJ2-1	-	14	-	CSVEIRVTRNEQFF	TGCAGCGTTGAAATTCGTGTTACACGCAATGAGCAGTTCTTC
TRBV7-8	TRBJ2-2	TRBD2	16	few	CASNHLTSDNTGELFF	TGTGCCAGCAACCACCTTACTAGCGACAACACCGGGGAGCTGTTTTTT
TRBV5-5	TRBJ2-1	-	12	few	CASSPNFNEQFF	TGTGCCAGCAGCCCGAACTTCAATGAGCAGTTCTTC
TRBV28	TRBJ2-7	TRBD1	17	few	CASSSPPGTGVVYEQYF	TGTGCCAGCAGTTCGCCCCCCGGGACAGGTGTAGTGTACGAGCAGTACTTC
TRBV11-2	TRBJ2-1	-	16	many	CASRPIGSPWDNEQFF	TGTGCCAGCAGACCCATCGGCTCCCCCTGGGACAATGAGCAGTTCTTC
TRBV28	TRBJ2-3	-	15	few	CASSLAPSSTDTQYF	TGTGCCAGCAGTTTGGCCCCCTCTAGCACAGATACGCAGTATTTT
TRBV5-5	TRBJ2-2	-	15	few	CASSLGIGGAGELFF	TGTGCCAGCAGCTTGGGGATTGGGGGAGCCGGGGAGCTGTTTTTT
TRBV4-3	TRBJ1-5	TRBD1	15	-	CASSQAPGGGQPQHF	TGCGCCAGCAGCCAAGCGCCAGGGGGCGGACAGCCCCAGCATTTT
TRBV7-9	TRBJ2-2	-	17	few	CASSLGSHPSNTGELFF	TGTGCCAGCAGCTTAGGTAGTCACCCCTCGAACACCGGGGAGCTGTTTTTT
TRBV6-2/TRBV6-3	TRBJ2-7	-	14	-	CASSYVGGAGRQYF	TGTGCCAGCAGTTACGTGGGGGGAGCCGGGAGGCAGTACTTC
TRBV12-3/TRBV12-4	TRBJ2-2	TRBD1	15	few	CASSLQGQTTGELFF	TGTGCCAGCAGTTTACAGGGACAGACCACCGGGGAGCTGTTTTTT
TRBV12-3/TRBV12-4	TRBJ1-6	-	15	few	CASSLGGTSNSPLHF	TGTGCCAGCAGTTTAGGGGGCACTTCCAATTCACCCCTCCACTTT
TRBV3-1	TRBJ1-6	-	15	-	CASSQGIMGNSPLHF	TGTGCCAGCAGCCAAGGGATAATGGGGAATTCACCCCTCCACTTT
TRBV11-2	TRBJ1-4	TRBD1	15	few	CASSFTRGGQEKLFF	TGTGCCAGCAGCTTTACTCGGGGGGGACAGGAAAAACTGTTTTTT
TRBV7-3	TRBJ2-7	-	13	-	CASSLTSFGEQYF	TGTGCCAGCAGCCTCACCTCTTTCGGCGAGCAGTACTTC
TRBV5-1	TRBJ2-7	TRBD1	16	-	CASSLGNTGTGFEQYF	TGCGCCAGCAGCTTGGGAAATACCGGGACAGGGTTCGAGCAGTACTTC
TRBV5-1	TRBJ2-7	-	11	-	CASTGIYEQYF	TGCGCCAGCACTGGTATCTACGAGCAGTACTTC
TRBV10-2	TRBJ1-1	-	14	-	CASSEWAMNTEAFF	TGCGCCAGCAGTGAGTGGGCAATGAACACTGAAGCTTTCTTT
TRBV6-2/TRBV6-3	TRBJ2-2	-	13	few	CASSREERWELFF	TGTGCCAGCAGCCGCGAGGAGAGATGGGAGCTGTTTTTT
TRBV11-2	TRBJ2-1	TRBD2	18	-	CASSPRTSGTLEYNEQFF	TGTGCCAGCAGCCCGCGGACTAGCGGGACCCTTGAGTACAATGAGCAGTTCTTC
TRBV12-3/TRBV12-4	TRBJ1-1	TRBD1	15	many	CASSLGLGTAAEAFF	TGTGCCAGCAGTTTAGGACTGGGGACAGCGGCTGAAGCTTTCTTT
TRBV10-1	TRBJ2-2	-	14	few	CASSDGGATGELFF	TGCGCCAGCAGTGATGGAGGGGCCACCGGGGAGCTGTTTTTT